This T cell receptor beta chain emerged from a study of cytomegalovirus exposure and HLA in healthy donors. Regarding the study as a whole: Within a later analysis, the majority of CMV-associated TCR beta chains appeared HLA-restricted. Most of the TCR beta V segments (in an earlier analysis) were productive either about 87% or about 30% of the time.

This clone was seen only a few times. Its antigen is still unknown. Primers included in the PCR were 60 Vbeta and 13 Jbeta primers. Only in-frame clones appear in the TCRdb table, and some are missing; sequencing was by immunoSEQ multiplex PCR. This sample carries tens of thousands of clones, over 60% of them seen once, and the ten largest clones take approximately 3.2%. This receptor was obtained from a woman aged 30 to 39 in good health and CMV-seronegative. The sequenced sample was PBMCs.

CDR3 sequence reads: CASSIQGASTEAFF. CDR3 DNA sequence: TGTGCCAGTAGTATCCAGGGGGCGAGCACTGAAGCTTTCTTT. This chain connects TRBV19 to TRBJ1-1, with 8 bases matching TRBD1. Germline CDR1 reads LNHDA; CDR2 reads SQIVND (reference sequence). The V segment lost 3 bases and the J segment 4 bases; nucleotides outside the gene matches: 4. The CDR3 totals 14 residues.